This T cell receptor (beta chain) was sequenced in a study of cytomegalovirus exposure and HLA in healthy donors. This PCR relied on a set of 60 Vbeta primers and 13 Jbeta primers. Profiled with immunoSEQ multiplex PCR; TCRdb holds only in-frame clones, not every one. The sample lists approximately 210,000 clones, 70% to 80% seen once, with approximately 0.39% in the top ten. The CDR3 spans 17 residues. V lost 5 bases to trimming and J lost 7 bases; unmatched junction nucleotides: 21. Germline CDR1 GTSNPN, CDR2 SVGIG (reference sequence). The rearrangement links TRBV30 to TRBJ1-2, with 8 bases lining up with TRBD1. The clonotype comes from a male donor in good health and CMV-seropositive. Specimen: PBMCs. The chain's CDR3 is CAWQISGGVWYARGYTF. The CDR3 DNA sequence: TGTGCCTGGCAGATATCAGGGGGCGTTTGGTACGCGCGTGGCTACACCTTC.